The present T cell receptor beta chain was sequenced within a study of blood T cell repertoires in COVID-19. Overall study context: The samples span acute and convalescent COVID-19 from the United States, Italy and Spain. T cells, B-cell-depleted T cells, or PBMCs provided the cDNA or gDNA that served as material.

The authors' processing: Amplification with reference gene primers provided the estimates of nucleated cell counts. TCRdb's table, derived via immunoSEQ multiplex PCR, lists solely in-frame clones and lacks some. Clone size and V and J calls were adopted from that table, with D and trimming inferred from the DNA. Here the sample spans roughly 200,000 clones, 85% to 95% being singletons. Enrollment of patients from Seattle took place during active infection, with longitudinal follow-up. This clonotype was sampled from a man aged 25 to 45 with COVID-19, enrolled during active disease. Material: peripheral blood.

The CDR3: CASSSGQWQPQHF. CDR3 in DNA: TGCGCCAGCAGCTCAGGACAGTGGCAGCCCCAGCATTTT. The chain uses TRBV4-1 and TRBJ1-5, with D perhaps TRBD1 (6 bases). Germline loops: CDR1 MGHRA, CDR2 YSYEKL. The CDR3 extends over 13 amino acids. The ends were cut back, 5 bases at V and 7 bases at J, with 12 bases in the middle.